What follows are 23 T cell receptor beta chains derived from one specimen sequenced in a study of control samples from healthy donors and cancer patients. This table comes from immunoSEQ multiplex PCR, and its TCRdb copy is limited to in-frame clones, with some not included. The profile shows 150,000 to 200,000 clones, about nine tenths of them singletons. Specimen: blood. The receptors derive from a woman in her thirties in good health.

This chain connects TRBV2 to TRBJ1-6; tentatively, D is TRBD1 (6 bases). V lost 0 bases and J 9 bases, leaving 12 bases between the germline ends. Germline V gene lookup returns CDR1 SNHLY and CDR2 FYNNEI. The CDR3 is 15 residues long. CDR3 sequence (DNA): TGTGCCAGCAGTGAAGCGCTCAGGGGTCGTTCACCCCTCCACTTT. Translating gives CASSEALRGRSPLHF.

This chain uses TRBV25-1 with TRBJ1-6; the match to TRBD1 covers 8 bases. CDR3 length: 13 amino acids. Unmatched junction bases numbered 5, after V lost 7 bases and J lost 9 bases. Germline CDR1 reads MGHDK; CDR2 reads SYGVNS. This CDR3 is CASTGQGGSPLHF. Written as DNA, the CDR3 is TGTGCCAGCACCGGACAGGGAGGTTCACCCCTCCACTTT.

This chain joins TRBV6-5 and TRBJ1-2; D is possibly TRBD1 (6 bases). The CDR3 is 16 residues long. V lost 0 bases to trimming and J lost 7 bases, with 18 bases between them. Germline-derived CDR1 and CDR2 are MNHEY and SVGAGI. The CDR3 bases are TGTGCCAGCAGTTACTCGAGGTGGGGGCGCAAAATTGGCTACACCTTC. Residues: CASSYSRWGRKIGYTF.

The chain links TRBV7-3 to TRBJ2-7; 8 nucleotides align to TRBD1. Trimming at V came to 2 bases and at J to 7 bases, leaving 4 bases not matched to a gene. The CDR3 has 13 residues. Germline V gene data show CDR1 as SGHTA and CDR2 as FQGTGA. The CDR3 DNA reads as TGTGCCAGCAGCTTACAGGGGGCGGGTGAGCAGTACTTC. Translation: CASSLQGAGEQYF.

V gene TRBV19 combines with J gene TRBJ1-2, with D possibly being TRBD1 (5 bases). The CDR3 length is 14 residues. V was clipped by 4 bases and J by 0 bases, with 9 bases between them. CDR1 is LNHDA, CDR2 SQIVND, per germline (reference sequence). CDR3: CASSSGAANYGYTF. The CDR3 DNA follows: TGTGCCAGTAGTAGTGGGGCCGCTAACTATGGCTACACCTTC.

Note on this clone: The identical CDR3 is also encoded by other nucleotide sequences in the sample. The chain's CDR3 is CASSIDRGTEAFF. The CDR3 DNA reads TGTGCCAGTAGTATAGACAGGGGCACTGAAGCTTTCTTT. The chain links TRBV19 to TRBJ1-1; D is perhaps TRBD1 (6 bases). Per germline, CDR1 LNHDA and CDR2 SQIVND (reference sequence). Trimming stripped 0 bases from V and 4 bases from J, with 6 bases between. The CDR3 has 13 residues.

The chain is built from TRBV4-1 and TRBJ1-1; D is undetermined. Trimming shortened V by 4 bases and J by 1 base, and 7 bases separated the two germline ends. The germline gives CDR1 MGHRA, CDR2 YSYEKL. The CDR3 runs to 13 residues. CDR3 sequence: CASSPDGNTEAFF. The DNA of the CDR3 is TGCGCCAGCAGCCCGGACGGGAACACTGAAGCTTTCTTT.

The V and J genes are TRBV18 and TRBJ1-1, with 7 bases lining up with TRBD1. The CDR3 is 14 amino acids. Germline values: CDR1 KGHSH, CDR2 LQKENI. The ends lost 4 bases at V and 7 bases at J; junction bases unmatched: 9. CDR3 nucleotides: TGTGCCAGCTCACGACTCGGACAGGTCAGTGAAGCTTTCTTT. This encodes CASSRLGQVSEAFF.

In its sample, this clone was seen once. The chain combines TRBV7-2 with TRBJ2-5; D unresolved. Germline CDR1 is SGHTA and CDR2 is FQGNSA. This CDR3 spans 11 amino acids. V lost 1 base and J lost 4, with 1 base in between. CDR3 amino acids: CASSLVETQYF. CDR3 nucleotide sequence: TGTGCCAGCAGCTTAGTAGAGACCCAGTACTTC.

The chain employs TRBV6-2 or TRBV6-3 and TRBJ2-1; 9 bases align to TRBD1. The CDR3 consists of 15 residues. Losses at the gene ends were 6 bases for V and 2 bases for J; bases not matched to a gene: 5. The germline gives CDR1 MNHEY, CDR2 SVGEGT. The chain's CDR3 is CASRPTGGAYNEQFF. The CDR3 DNA sequence: TGTGCCAGCAGACCTACAGGGGGCGCCTACAATGAGCAGTTCTTC.

This chain connects TRBV7-3 to TRBJ2-1, with 9 bases aligning to TRBD2. J gave up 2 bases and V 1 base, and 3 bases lay outside the gene matches. The CDR3 has 16 residues. CDR1 is SGHTA and CDR2 is FQGTGA in the germline V gene. The CDR3 nucleotides are TGTGCCAGCAGCTTAATTGCGGGGGGGCCCTACAATGAGCAGTTCTTC. This codes for CASSLIAGGPYNEQFF. The full variable domain, in which reference TRBV7-3 and TRBJ2-1 provide the parts outside the CDR3, is GAGVSQTPSNKVTEKGKYVELRCDPISGHTALYWYRQSLGQGPEFLIYFQGTGAADDSGLPNDRFFAVRPEGSVSTLKIQRTERGDSAVYLCASSLIAGGPYNEQFFGPGTRLTVL.

V usage is TRBV5-5 and J usage is TRBJ2-6; D gene ambiguous. CDR1 is SGHKS, CDR2 YYEKEE, per germline (reference sequence). V lost 0 bases, J lost 0 bases, and 1 base lay in between. The CDR3 loop spans 14 amino acids. CDR3 sequence (DNA): TGTGCCAGCAGCTTGGACTCTGGGGCCAACGTCCTGACTTTC. It encodes CASSLDSGANVLTF.

This chain uses TRBV5-8 with TRBJ1-2; D gene ambiguous. Germline V lookup: CDR1 SGHTS, CDR2 YDEGEE. The CDR3 is made up of 14 amino acids. With 1 base removed from V and 4 bases from J, the gap between germline ends came to 11 bases. The CDR3 reads CASSLYGSVYGYTF. CDR3 DNA: TGTGCCAGCAGCTTGTACGGATCCGTCTATGGCTACACCTTC.

The chain is built from TRBV6-6 and TRBJ1-3; 8 nucleotides align to TRBD1. There are 16 residues in the CDR3. Germline CDR1 reads MNHNY; CDR2 reads SVGAGI (reference sequence). V lost 2 bases and J lost 3; bases outside the gene matches: 6. The CDR3 loop is CASSYGDRGSGNTIYF. CDR3 sequence (DNA): TGTGCCAGCAGTTACGGCGACAGGGGAAGTGGAAACACCATATATTTT.

The chain recombines TRBV6-5 with TRBJ1-5; TRBD1 is a possible D gene (6 bases). CDR1 is MNHEY and CDR2 is SVGAGI in the germline V gene. The CDR3 is 14 residues long. V was clipped by 2 bases and J by 9 bases, with 14 bases between them. As DNA, the CDR3 is TGTGCCAGCAGTTACAAACAGGGTCTGGGGCCCCAGCATTTT. It encodes CASSYKQGLGPQHF.

This clone was found once. Other DNA sequences in this sample translate to the same CDR3. This rearrangement joins TRBV9 to TRBJ1-6, with 8 bases lining up with TRBD1. Trimming cost V 3 bases and J 4 bases; bases outside gene matches: 0. Germline CDR1 is SGDLS and CDR2 is YYNGEE. The CDR3 is made up of 14 amino acids. CDR3 nucleotides: TGTGCCAGCAGCGGACAGGGGTATAATTCACCCCTCCACTTT. It yields the protein CASSGQGYNSPLHF. Together with reference TRBV9 and TRBJ1-6, the CDR3 gives the full variable domain: DSGVTQTPKHLITATGQRVTLRCSPRSGDLSVYWYQQSLDQGLQFLIQYYNGEERAKGNILERFSAQQFPDLHSELNLSSLELGDSALYFCASSGQGYNSPLHFGNGTRLTVT.

The chain couples TRBV10-3 to TRBJ2-3; D gene ambiguous. There are 13 residues in the CDR3. Germline assignment: CDR1 ENHRY and CDR2 SYGVKD. The ends were cut back, 0 bases at V and 0 bases at J, with 1 base in the middle. The CDR3 DNA reads TGTGCCATCAGTGAGTCCAGCACAGATACGCAGTATTTT. Translating it yields CAISESSTDTQYF.

The chain links TRBV12-3 or TRBV12-4 to TRBJ2-7, with 10 bases fitting TRBD2. J was trimmed by 6 bases and V by 4 bases; bases with no gene match: 0. CDR3 length equals 12 residues. CDR3 in amino acids: CASSWTSGEQYF. CDR3 nucleotide sequence: TGTGCCAGCAGTTGGACTAGCGGCGAGCAGTACTTC.

This clone was seen once. The chain is built from TRBV5-1 and TRBJ2-5; D is possibly TRBD1 (5 bases). Germline V gives CDR1 SGHRS, CDR2 YFSETQ. Trimming cost V 4 bases and J 5 bases, with 12 bases left between them. This CDR3 spans 13 amino acids. The CDR3 here is CASSIQGGETQYF. The CDR3 DNA follows: TGCGCCAGCAGCATCCAGGGTGGGGAGACCCAGTACTTC.

The J gene is TRBJ2-7, the V gene TRBV15; D not resolved. Germline V gives CDR1 LNHNV, CDR2 YYDKDF (reference sequence). CDR3 length: 13 residues. Trimming left V 0 bases short and J 0 bases short, with 3 bases between. The CDR3, as DNA: TGTGCCACCAGCAGAGACTACTCCTACGAGCAGTACTTC. This gives the protein CATSRDYSYEQYF.

The sample holds a few counts of this clone. V usage is TRBV28 and J usage is TRBJ1-1, with a weak D call TRBD1 (6 bases). The CDR3 totals 14 residues. Trimming cost V 4 bases and J 0 bases, with 9 bases left between them. Germline lookup yields CDR1 MDHEN and CDR2 SYDVKM. CDR3 sequence: CASSSQGLNTEAFF. CDR3 nucleotide sequence: TGTGCCAGCAGTTCACAGGGTTTGAACACTGAAGCTTTCTTT.

This chain uses TRBV2 with TRBJ2-7; maybe TRBD1 (6 bases). Germline loops: CDR1 SNHLY, CDR2 FYNNEI. Trimming removed 8 bases at V and 4 bases at J, with 15 bases between. This CDR3 region has 13 residues. In nucleotides, the CDR3 is TGTGCCAGCCAAACAGGGTTGGTATACGAGCAGTACTTC. Its protein product is CASQTGLVYEQYF.

CDR3 DNA: TGTGCCAGCAGCCGCACAGGGGGAGATGGCTACACCTTC. Translation gives CASSRTGGDGYTF. V usage is TRBV7-9 and J usage is TRBJ1-2; TRBD1 agrees at 8 bases. The CDR3 covers 13 residues. The germline V gene has CDR1 SEHNR and CDR2 FQNEAQ (reference sequence). V shed 5 bases and J 6 bases; nucleotides not matched to a gene: 5.